Listed below are T cell receptor beta chains from one sample, sequenced in a study of blood T cell repertoires in COVID-19. The repertoire was sequenced with immunoSEQ multiplex PCR; TCRdb's copy has only in-frame clones and lacks some. The sample records roughly 240,000 clones, around 88% being singletons. The sample consisted of PBMCs or T cells enriched from blood (not recorded which). The origin of the receptors is a woman aged 40 to 50 with acute COVID-19. Each CDR3 is given with its conserved first and last residue. A D gene is named only where the DNA matches it firmly. Size values are once, few and many counts, or a class for expanded clones, and some rows have none.

>TRBJ1-1|TRBV4-3|TRBD1|NA
CASSQDRSTGGTEAFF
TGCGCCAGCAGCCAAGATCGTTCGACAGGGGGCACTGAAGCTTTCTTT
>TRBJ1-5|TRBV6-2/TRBV6-3|TRBD1|NA
CASSYPGQGVYSNQPQHF
TGTGCCAGCAGTTACCCGGGACAGGGAGTGTACAGCAATCAGCCCCAGCATTTT
>TRBJ2-2|TRBV14|TRBD1|NA
CASSQNRGTGELFF
TGTGCCAGCAGCCAGAACAGGGGCACCGGGGAGCTGTTTTTT
>TRBJ2-5|TRBV5-4|NA|NA
CASSLPKETQYF
TGTGCCAGCAGCTTGCCAAAAGAGACCCAGTACTTC
>TRBJ1-2|TRBV5-4|NA|NA
CASSLEAGNYGYTF
TGTGCCAGCAGCTTGGAGGCAGGGAACTATGGCTACACCTTC
>TRBJ1-5|TRBV7-8|NA|NA
CASSSGQGQSQRSNQPQHF
TGTGCCAGCAGCTCAGGGCAGGGGCAATCCCAGCGGAGCAATCAGCCCCAGCATTTT
>TRBJ1-3|TRBV2|TRBD1|NA
CASSGDREGDTIYF
TGTGCCAGCAGTGGGGACAGGGAGGGTGACACCATATATTTT
>TRBJ1-1|TRBV21-1|NA|few
CASSNSRGDTEAFF
TGTGCCAGCAGCAATAGCCGGGGGGACACTGAAGCTTTCTTT
>TRBJ2-1|TRBV7-9|NA|NA
CASIPRRTNFYEQFF
TGTGCCAGCATTCCAAGAAGGACTAACTTCTATGAGCAGTTCTTC
>TRBJ1-2|TRBV5-1|NA|once
CASSLYGHGAGEFGYTF
TGCGCCAGCAGCTTGTACGGGCACGGGGCGGGAGAGTTTGGCTACACCTTC
>TRBJ2-3|TRBV11-2|NA|once
CASSLDLYADTQYF
TGTGCCAGCAGCTTAGATCTATACGCAGATACGCAGTATTTT
>TRBJ1-1|TRBV19|NA|NA
CASSTRENMNTEAFF
TGTGCCAGTAGTACCAGGGAAAACATGAACACTGAAGCTTTCTTT
>TRBJ1-1|TRBV4-1|TRBD1|NA
CASSQNRGRWTEAFF
TGCGCCAGCAGCCAAAACAGGGGGCGTTGGACTGAAGCTTTCTTT
>TRBJ2-7|TRBV30|NA|NA
CAWSLSGVEQYF
TGTGCCTGGTCCCTATCCGGGGTCGAGCAGTACTTC
>TRBJ1-4|TRBV5-1|TRBD1|NA
CASSRDRGTNEKLFF
TGCGCCAGCAGCCGGGACAGGGGCACTAATGAAAAACTGTTTTTT
>TRBJ1-2|TRBV9|TRBD1|NA
CASSSGTEYGYTF
TGTGCCAGCAGCTCGGGGACAGAGTATGGCTACACCTTC
>TRBJ1-2|TRBV29-1|TRBD1|NA
CSVQQGFAGYTF
TGCAGCGTCCAACAGGGGTTTGCTGGCTACACCTTC
>TRBJ1-4|TRBV5-5|TRBD1|NA
CASSSRDRGTNEKLFF
TGTGCCAGCAGCTCCCGGGACAGGGGAACTAATGAAAAACTGTTTTTT
>TRBJ1-1|TRBV7-9|NA|NA
CASGGGGPAEAFF
TGTGCCAGCGGCGGGGGGGGCCCCGCTGAAGCTTTCTTT
>TRBJ2-4|TRBV6-2/TRBV6-3|TRBD1|NA
CASSSRPDRGDIQYF
TGTGCCAGCAGTTCCCGCCCCGACAGGGGGGACATTCAGTACTTC
>TRBJ1-6|TRBV30|TRBD1|few
CAWREIGQGLPNSPLHF
TGTGCCTGGAGGGAGATAGGACAGGGCCTCCCTAATTCACCCCTCCACTTT
>TRBJ2-2|TRBV19|NA|NA
CASSIAGVTGELFF
TGTGCCAGTAGTATAGCAGGGGTCACCGGGGAGCTGTTTTTT
>TRBJ2-7|TRBV29-1|TRBD1|NA
CSVGTGNYEQYF
TGCAGCGTAGGGACAGGGAACTACGAGCAGTACTTC
>TRBJ1-5|TRBV5-5|NA|NA
CASTIQGNQPQHF
TGTGCCAGCACCATCCAGGGCAATCAGCCCCAGCATTTT
>TRBJ2-1|TRBV27|TRBD2|once
CASTKWSAGGRNEQFF
TGTGCCAGCACCAAATGGTCAGCGGGGGGCCGCAATGAGCAGTTCTTC
>TRBJ1-3|TRBV4-3|NA|NA
CASSQAQGAGNTIYF
TGCGCCAGCAGCCAAGCGCAGGGCGCTGGAAACACCATATATTTT
>TRBJ2-5|TRBV25-1|TRBD2|once
CASTRTSGGNQETQYF
TGTGCCAGCACCCGGACTAGCGGGGGCAACCAAGAGACCCAGTACTTC
>TRBJ1-3|TRBV19|NA|NA
CASSIRGSGNTIYF
TGTGCCAGTAGTATTCGGGGATCTGGAAACACCATATATTTT
>TRBJ2-7|TRBV12-3/TRBV12-4|NA|NA
CASSLQDSYEQYF
TGTGCCAGCAGTTTACAGGATTCCTACGAGCAGTACTTC
>TRBJ1-1|TRBV5-8|TRBD1|NA
CASSLRLNRGRGAFF
TGTGCCAGCAGCTTAAGGTTGAACAGGGGCCGCGGAGCTTTCTTT
>TRBJ1-2|TRBV21-1|NA|NA
CASSSKPGGLCYGYTF
TGTGCCAGCAGCAGCAAACCAGGGGGTCTTTGCTATGGCTACACCTTC
>TRBJ1-3|TRBV24-1|NA|NA
CATSDTPWGMRAGDYLGGNTIYF
TGTGCCACCAGTGATACACCTTGGGGTATGAGGGCAGGGGACTACCTCGGTGGAAACACCATATATTTT
>TRBJ2-1|TRBV4-3|TRBD1|NA
CASSQQAGGGHWNEQFF
TGCGCCAGCAGCCAGCAAGCAGGGGGCGGGCATTGGAATGAGCAGTTCTTC
>TRBJ1-2|TRBV2|NA|NA
CASSETEGYTF
TGTGCCAGCAGTGAAACTGAGGGCTACACCTTC
>TRBJ1-2|TRBV7-9|TRBD1|NA
CASSSTRGRGYTF
TGTGCCAGCAGCTCAACCAGGGGGAGAGGCTACACCTTC
>TRBJ1-2|TRBV4-3|NA|NA
CASSPRTPPKNYGYTF
TGCGCCAGCAGCCCTAGGACACCCCCGAAGAACTATGGCTACACCTTC
>TRBJ2-2|TRBV3-1/TRBV3-2|TRBD1|NA
CASRSRRQGADTGELFF
TGTGCCAGCCGCTCCCGTCGACAGGGGGCCGACACCGGGGAGCTGTTTTTT
>TRBJ2-2|TRBV7-9|NA|NA
CASSPATRATGELFF
TGTGCCAGCAGCCCCGCGACTAGAGCCACCGGGGAGCTGTTTTTT
>TRBJ1-1|TRBV18|NA|many
CASSPSRPGRNTEAFF
TGTGCCAGCTCTCCCAGCCGTCCGGGTAGAAACACTGAAGCTTTCTTT
>TRBJ1-1|TRBV12-3/TRBV12-4|NA|once
CASSLSVNTEAFF
TGTGCCAGCAGTTTATCGGTGAACACTGAAGCTTTCTTT
>TRBJ2-2|TRBV29-1|TRBD1|NA
CSVRTGGNTGELFF
TGCAGCGTGCGGACAGGGGGAAACACCGGGGAGCTGTTTTTT
>TRBJ1-6|TRBV7-7|NA|NA
CASSLEGDSPLHF
TGTGCCAGCAGCTTAGAGGGGGATTCACCCCTCCACTTT
>TRBJ2-7|TRBV2|NA|NA
CASKELISYEQYF
TGTGCCAGCAAAGAGCTGATCTCCTACGAGCAGTACTTC
>TRBJ2-3|TRBV7-2|TRBD1|NA
CASNRAGGPDTQYF
TGTGCCAGCAACCGGGCAGGGGGCCCAGATACGCAGTATTTT
>TRBJ2-1|TRBV4-1|NA|NA
CASVGLDYNEQFF
TGCGCCAGCGTGGGACTGGACTACAATGAGCAGTTCTTC